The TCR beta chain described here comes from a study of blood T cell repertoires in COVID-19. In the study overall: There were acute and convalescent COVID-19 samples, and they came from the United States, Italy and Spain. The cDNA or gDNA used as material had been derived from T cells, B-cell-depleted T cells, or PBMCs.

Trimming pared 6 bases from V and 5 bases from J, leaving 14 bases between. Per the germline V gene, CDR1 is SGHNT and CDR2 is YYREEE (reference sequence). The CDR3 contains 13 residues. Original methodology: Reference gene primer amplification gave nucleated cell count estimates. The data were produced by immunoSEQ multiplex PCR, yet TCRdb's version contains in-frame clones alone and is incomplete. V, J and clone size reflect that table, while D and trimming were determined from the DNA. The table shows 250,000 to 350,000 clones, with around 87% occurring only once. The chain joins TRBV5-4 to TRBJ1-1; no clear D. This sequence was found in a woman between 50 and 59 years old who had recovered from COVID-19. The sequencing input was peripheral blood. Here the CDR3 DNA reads TGTGCCAGCACCGTTATATCCGGGACTGAAGCTTTCTTT. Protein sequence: CASTVISGTEAFF. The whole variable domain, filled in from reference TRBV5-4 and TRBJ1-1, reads ETGVTQSPTHLIKTRGQQVTLRCSSQSGHNTVSWYQQALGQGPQFIFQYYREEENGRGNFPPRFSGLQFPNYSSELNVNALELDDSALYLCASTVISGTEAFFGQGTRLTVV.